This T cell receptor beta chain was profiled in a study of cytomegalovirus exposure and HLA in healthy donors. Broader study findings: The study flagged 150 to 200 TCR beta chains as cytomegalovirus-associated.

PCR employed 60 Vbeta and 13 Jbeta primers. Only in-frame clones appear in the TCRdb table, and some are missing; sequencing was by immunoSEQ multiplex PCR. The sample has fewer than 150,000 clones, roughly three quarters seen once. On this clone itself: What it recognizes is unknown. Additional DNA sequences in this sample encode the identical CDR3.

The receptor's source is a woman aged 25 to 45 in good health and CMV-seronegative. The sequencing input was PBMCs.

The CDR3 DNA reads TGTGCCAGCAGTGAGACAGGGAACACTGAAGCTTTCTTT. Encoded protein: CASSETGNTEAFF. The chain uses TRBV6-1 and TRBJ1-1; D might be TRBD1 (6 bases). CDR3 length: 13 residues. The V gene lost 3 bases and the J gene lost 1 base, with 6 bases spanning the gap. Germline V gives CDR1 MNHNS, CDR2 SASEGT.